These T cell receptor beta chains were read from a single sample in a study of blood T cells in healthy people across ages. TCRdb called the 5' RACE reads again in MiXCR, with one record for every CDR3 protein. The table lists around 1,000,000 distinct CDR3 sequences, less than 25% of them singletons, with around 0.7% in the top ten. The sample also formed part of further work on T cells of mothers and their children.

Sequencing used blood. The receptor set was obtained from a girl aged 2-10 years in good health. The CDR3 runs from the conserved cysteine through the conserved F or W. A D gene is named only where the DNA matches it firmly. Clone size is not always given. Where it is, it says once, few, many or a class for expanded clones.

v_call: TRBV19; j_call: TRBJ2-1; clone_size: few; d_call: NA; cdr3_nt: TGTGCCAGTGGGGGTTTTGAGCAGTTCTTC; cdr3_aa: CASGGFEQFF
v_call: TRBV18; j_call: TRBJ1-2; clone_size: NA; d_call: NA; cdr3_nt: TGTGCCAGCTCACGCGATGCGGACGGGGAGAGGGGCTACACCTTC; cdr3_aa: CASSRDADGERGYTF
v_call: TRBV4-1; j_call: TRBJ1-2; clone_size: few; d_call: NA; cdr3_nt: TGCGCCAGCAGCCAAGATACCTGGATCGGCTACACCTTC; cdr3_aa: CASSQDTWIGYTF
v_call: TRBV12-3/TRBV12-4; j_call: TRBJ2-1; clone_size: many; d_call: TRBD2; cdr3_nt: TGTGCCAGCAGTTCTAATACCGGGACTAGCGGCGATAATGAGCAGTTCTTC; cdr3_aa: CASSSNTGTSGDNEQFF
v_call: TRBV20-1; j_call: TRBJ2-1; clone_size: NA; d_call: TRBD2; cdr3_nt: TGCAGTGCTGGGCGGACTAGCGGATACTACAATGAGCAGTTCTTC; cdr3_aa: CSAGRTSGYYNEQFF
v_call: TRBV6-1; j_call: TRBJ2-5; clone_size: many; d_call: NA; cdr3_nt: TGTGCCAGCACCAACCTAGAGACCCAGTACTTC; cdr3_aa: CASTNLETQYF
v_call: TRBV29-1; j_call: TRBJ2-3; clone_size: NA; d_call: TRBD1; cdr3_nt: TGCAGCGTTGTAGGAGACAGGGGGCCGACAGATACGCAGTATTTT; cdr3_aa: CSVVGDRGPTDTQYF
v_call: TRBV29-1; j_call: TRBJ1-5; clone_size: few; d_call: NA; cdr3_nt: TGCAGTGTTGCTGGAGGAAGAAGTCAGCCCCAGCATTTT; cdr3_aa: CSVAGGRSQPQHF
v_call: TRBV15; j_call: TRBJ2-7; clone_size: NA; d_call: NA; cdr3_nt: TGTGCCACCAGCAGAGAATCGCGGCAGTCTTACGAGCAGTACTTC; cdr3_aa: CATSRESRQSYEQYF
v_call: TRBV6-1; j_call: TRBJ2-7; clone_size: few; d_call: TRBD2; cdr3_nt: TGTGCCAGCAGACGACTAGCGGGAGGGTTATTATCCTACGAGCAGTACTTC; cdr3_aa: CASRRLAGGLLSYEQYF
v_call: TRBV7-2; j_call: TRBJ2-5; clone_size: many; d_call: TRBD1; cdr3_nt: TGTGCCAGTAGCAGGGGGCTAAAGGAGACCCAGTACTTC; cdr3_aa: CASSRGLKETQYF
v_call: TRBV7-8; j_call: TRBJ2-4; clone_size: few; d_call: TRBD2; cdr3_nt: TGTGCCAGCAGCCCCCAATTGGCGGGGGGAAACATTCAGTACTTC; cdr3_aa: CASSPQLAGGNIQYF
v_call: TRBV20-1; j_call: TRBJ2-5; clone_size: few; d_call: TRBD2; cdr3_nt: TGCAGTGCTAGAGATCTGAGTAGCGGGAAAGAGACCCAGTACTTC; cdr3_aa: CSARDLSSGKETQYF
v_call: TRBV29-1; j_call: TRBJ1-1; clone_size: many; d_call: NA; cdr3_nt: TGCAGCGTTGATCAGGATAACACTGAAGCTTTCTTT; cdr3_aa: CSVDQDNTEAFF
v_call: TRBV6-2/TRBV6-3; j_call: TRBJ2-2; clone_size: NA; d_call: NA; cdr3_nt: TGTGCCAGCAGAATAGGACAGCCATCGAACACCGGGGAGCTGTTTTTT; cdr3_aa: CASRIGQPSNTGELFF
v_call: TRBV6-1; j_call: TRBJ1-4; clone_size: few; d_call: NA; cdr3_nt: TGTGCCAGCAGTGAAGTCAACAGTATTAATGAAAAACTGTTTTTT; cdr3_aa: CASSEVNSINEKLFF
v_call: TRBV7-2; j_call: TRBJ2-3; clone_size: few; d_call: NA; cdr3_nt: TGTGCCAGCAGCTTAAGGGGCAGGATCACAGATACGCAGTATTTT; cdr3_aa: CASSLRGRITDTQYF
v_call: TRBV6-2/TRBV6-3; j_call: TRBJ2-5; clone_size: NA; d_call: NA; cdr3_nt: TGTGCCAGCGGATTGGGATCAATTGGGACCCAGTACTTC; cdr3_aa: CASGLGSIGTQYF
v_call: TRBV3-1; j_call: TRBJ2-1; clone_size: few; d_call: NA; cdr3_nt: TGTGCCAGCAGCCAAGAAGGTGTATCCTACAATGAGCAGTTCTTC; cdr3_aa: CASSQEGVSYNEQFF
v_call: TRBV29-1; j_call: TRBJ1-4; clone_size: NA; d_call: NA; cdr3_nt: TGCAGCGTTCTGACAGACCCCAATGAAAAACTGTTTTTT; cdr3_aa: CSVLTDPNEKLFF
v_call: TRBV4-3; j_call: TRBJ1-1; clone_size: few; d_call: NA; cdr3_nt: TGCGCCAGCAGCCAAGATCAGAGCCCCACCGGGGCTTTCTTT; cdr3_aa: CASSQDQSPTGAFF
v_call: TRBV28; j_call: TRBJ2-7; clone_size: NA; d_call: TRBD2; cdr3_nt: TGTGCCAGCAGTTTGACTAGCTTCGAGCAGTACTTC; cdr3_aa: CASSLTSFEQYF
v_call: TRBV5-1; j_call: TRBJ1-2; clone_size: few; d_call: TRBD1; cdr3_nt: TGCGCCAGCAGCCAAGGGACAGGGTTTGACTATGGCTACACCTTC; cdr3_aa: CASSQGTGFDYGYTF
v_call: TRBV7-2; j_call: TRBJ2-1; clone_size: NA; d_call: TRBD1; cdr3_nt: TGTGCCAGCAGCATGCTCAGGGGGAATGAGCAGTTCTTC; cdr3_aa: CASSMLRGNEQFF
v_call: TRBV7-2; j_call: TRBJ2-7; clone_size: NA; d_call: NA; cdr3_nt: TGTGCCAGCAGCTTAGCGGAAGGTTTGAACGAGCAGTACTTC; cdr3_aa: CASSLAEGLNEQYF
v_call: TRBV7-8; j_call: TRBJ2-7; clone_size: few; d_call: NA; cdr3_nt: TGTGCCAGCACCAGGCAACTAACCCCCTACGAGCAGTACTTC; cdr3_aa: CASTRQLTPYEQYF
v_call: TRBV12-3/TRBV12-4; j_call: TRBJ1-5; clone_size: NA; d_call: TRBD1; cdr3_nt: TGTGCCAGCAGTTATAGCGGGACAGAGAATCAGCCCCAGCATTTT; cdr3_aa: CASSYSGTENQPQHF
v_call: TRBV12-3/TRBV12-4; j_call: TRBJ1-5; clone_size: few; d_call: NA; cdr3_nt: TGTGCCAGCAGTGAAACAGGGCTTAATCAGCCCCAGCATTTT; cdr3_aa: CASSETGLNQPQHF
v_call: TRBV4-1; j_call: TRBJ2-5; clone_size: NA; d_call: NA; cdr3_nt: TGCGCCAGCAGCCAAGAGAGGAGCGGGCCTACTGAGGAGACCCAGTACTTC; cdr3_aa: CASSQERSGPTEETQYF
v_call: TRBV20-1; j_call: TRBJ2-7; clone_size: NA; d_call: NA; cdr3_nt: TGCAGTGCCCGCGACAGATTAAGCTCCTACGAGCAGTACTTC; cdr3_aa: CSARDRLSSYEQYF
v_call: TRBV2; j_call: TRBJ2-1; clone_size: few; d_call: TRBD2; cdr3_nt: TGTGCCAGCCGGGGGGAGAAATCGTTTTTCCAGTTCTTC; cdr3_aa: CASRGEKSFFQFF
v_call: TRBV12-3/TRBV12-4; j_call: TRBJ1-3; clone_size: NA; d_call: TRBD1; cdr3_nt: TGTGCCAGCGCAAAAAGAGGACAGGAGCGAAACACCATATATTTT; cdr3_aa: CASAKRGQERNTIYF
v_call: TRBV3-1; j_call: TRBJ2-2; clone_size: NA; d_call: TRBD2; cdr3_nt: TGTGCCAGCTTGGGGGATGAGCCGGGGGGGTACACCGGGGAGCTGTTTTTT; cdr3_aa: CASLGDEPGGYTGELFF
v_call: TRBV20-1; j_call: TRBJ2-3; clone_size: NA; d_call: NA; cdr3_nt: TGCAGTGCTAGAGATCAAGGGGGGCGAGGAGATACGCAGTATTTT; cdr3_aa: CSARDQGGRGDTQYF
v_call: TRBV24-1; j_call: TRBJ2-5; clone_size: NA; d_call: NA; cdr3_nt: TGTGCCACCTCGGAAGCGGATCAAGAGACCCAGTACTTC; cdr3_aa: CATSEADQETQYF
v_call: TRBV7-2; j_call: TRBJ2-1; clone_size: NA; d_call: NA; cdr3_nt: TGTGCCAGCGGCACGGGCTACAATGAGCAGTTCTTC; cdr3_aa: CASGTGYNEQFF
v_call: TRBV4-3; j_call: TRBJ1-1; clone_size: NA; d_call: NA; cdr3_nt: TGCGCCAGCAGCCAAGACCCGGGTTTGAGCCTGAACACTGAAGCTTTCTTT; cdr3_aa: CASSQDPGLSLNTEAFF
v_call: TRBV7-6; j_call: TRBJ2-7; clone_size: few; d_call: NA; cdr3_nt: TGTGCCAGCAGCTTAGAAATTACACCGGGTTACGAGCAGTACTTC; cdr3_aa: CASSLEITPGYEQYF
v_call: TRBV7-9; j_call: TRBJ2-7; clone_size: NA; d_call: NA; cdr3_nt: TGTGCCAGCAGCCCTGAGGGGCGGATCTACGAGCAGTACTTC; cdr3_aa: CASSPEGRIYEQYF
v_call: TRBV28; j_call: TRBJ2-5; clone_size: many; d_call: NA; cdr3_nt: TGTGCCAGCGGCCCCACAGGAAAAGAGACCCAGTACTTC; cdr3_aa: CASGPTGKETQYF
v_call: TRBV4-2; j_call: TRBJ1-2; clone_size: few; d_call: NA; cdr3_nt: TGTGCCAGCAGCCAGGCAGGAAGCTACACCTTC; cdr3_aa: CASSQAGSYTF
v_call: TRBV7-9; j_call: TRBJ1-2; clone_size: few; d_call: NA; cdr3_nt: TGTGCCAGCAGCTTAAGCGTCAGTGAGGTCTATGGCTACACCTTC; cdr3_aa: CASSLSVSEVYGYTF
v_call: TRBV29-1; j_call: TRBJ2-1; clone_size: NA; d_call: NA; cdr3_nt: TGCAGCGTTCCCGGGACTTCTCATGAGCAGTTCTTC; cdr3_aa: CSVPGTSHEQFF
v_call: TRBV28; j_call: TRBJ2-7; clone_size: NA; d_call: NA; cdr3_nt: TGTGCCAGCAGTTTGGGGTGGACAACCTACGAGCAGTACTTC; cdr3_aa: CASSLGWTTYEQYF
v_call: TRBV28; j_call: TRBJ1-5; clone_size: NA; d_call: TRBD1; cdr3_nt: TGTGCCAGCAGCCCCCCGACAGGGCAGCCCCAGCATTTT; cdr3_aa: CASSPPTGQPQHF
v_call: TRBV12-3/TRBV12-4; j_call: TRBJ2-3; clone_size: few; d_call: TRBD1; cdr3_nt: TGTGCCAGCAGTTTTTCGTCGGGACAGACAGATACGCAGTATTTT; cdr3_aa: CASSFSSGQTDTQYF
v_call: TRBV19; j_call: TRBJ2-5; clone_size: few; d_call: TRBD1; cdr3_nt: TGTGCCACCAGGGACAGCAACCAAGAGACCCAGTACTTC; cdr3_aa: CATRDSNQETQYF
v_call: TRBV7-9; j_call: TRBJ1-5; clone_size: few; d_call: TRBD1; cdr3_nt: TGTTCCAGCAGCGGGACAGGGGACAATCAGCCCCAGCATTTT; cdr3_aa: CSSSGTGDNQPQHF
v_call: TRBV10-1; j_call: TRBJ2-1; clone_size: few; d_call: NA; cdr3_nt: TGCGCCAGCAGTCTGGACGTGGACAATGAGCAGTTCTTC; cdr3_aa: CASSLDVDNEQFF
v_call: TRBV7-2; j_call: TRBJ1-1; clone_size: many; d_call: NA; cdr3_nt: TGTGCCAGCAGCTTAGAGGCCCTCGGGGAAGCTTTCTTT; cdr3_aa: CASSLEALGEAFF
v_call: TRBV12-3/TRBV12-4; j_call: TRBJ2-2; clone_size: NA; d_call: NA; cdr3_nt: TGTGCCAGCAGTTTAGTTCCGTCGCCGAGTCCCGGGGAGCTGTTTTTT; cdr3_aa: CASSLVPSPSPGELFF
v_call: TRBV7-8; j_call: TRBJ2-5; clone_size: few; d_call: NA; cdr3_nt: TGTGCTAGCAGCTTACCAGCCCAAGAGACCCAGTACTTC; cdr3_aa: CASSLPAQETQYF
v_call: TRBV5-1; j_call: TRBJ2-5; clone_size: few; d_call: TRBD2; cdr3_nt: TGCGCCAGCAGCTGGCTAGCTATAGCGGGGGGGATCCAAGAGACCCAGTACTTC; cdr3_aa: CASSWLAIAGGIQETQYF
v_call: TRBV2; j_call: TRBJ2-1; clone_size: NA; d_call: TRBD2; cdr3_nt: TGTGCCAGCAGCCAAATGGGTGGGGAGGGTGAGCAGTTCTTC; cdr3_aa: CASSQMGGEGEQFF
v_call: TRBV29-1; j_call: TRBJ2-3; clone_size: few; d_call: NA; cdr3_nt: TGCAGCGTTGAGGGCGTGCGAGGGTATACAGATACGCAGTATTTT; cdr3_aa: CSVEGVRGYTDTQYF
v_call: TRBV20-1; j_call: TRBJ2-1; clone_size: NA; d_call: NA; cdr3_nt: TGCAGTGCTCTCAGAGGGCGATTTTACAATGAGCAGTTCTTC; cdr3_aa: CSALRGRFYNEQFF
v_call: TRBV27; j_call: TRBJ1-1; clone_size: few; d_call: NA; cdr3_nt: TGTGCCAGCAGATCAAGAGGGGAGCCTGAAGCTTTCTTT; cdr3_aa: CASRSRGEPEAFF
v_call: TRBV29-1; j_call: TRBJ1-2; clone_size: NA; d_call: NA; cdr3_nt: TGCAGCGTTGAGTCCAACGGCGGCTACACCTTC; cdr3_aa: CSVESNGGYTF
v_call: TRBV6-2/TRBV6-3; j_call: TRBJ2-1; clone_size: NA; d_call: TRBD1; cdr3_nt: TGTGCCAGCATCGGGCAGGGGGCCACCTCCTACAATGAGCAGTTCTTC; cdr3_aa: CASIGQGATSYNEQFF
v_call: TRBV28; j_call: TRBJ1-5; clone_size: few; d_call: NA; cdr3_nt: TGTGCCAGCAGTCCATTCACGGGGGTTCGCTCACATTTT; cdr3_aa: CASSPFTGVRSHF